One sample yielded the 28 T cell receptor beta chains listed below, sequenced in a study of blood T cell repertoires in COVID-19. TCRdb's copy holds only in-frame clones and misses some; the assay was immunoSEQ multiplex PCR. The sample shows about 160,000 clones, approximately 85% of them seen only once. The sequencing input was peripheral blood. The receptors derive from an elderly man with COVID-19, enrolled during active disease.

This clone appeared a single time. The J gene is TRBJ1-2, the V gene TRBV4-3; D gene uncertain. Trimming pared 0 bases from V and 2 bases from J, leaving 10 bases between. This CDR3 is 15 amino acids long. The germline gives CDR1 LGHNA, CDR2 YSLEER. The CDR3 DNA sequence: TGCGCCAGCAGCCAAGATTCACAGCAGAACTATGGCTACACCTTC. Translated, it gives CASSQDSQQNYGYTF.

The J gene is TRBJ1-2, the V gene TRBV7-8; D possibly corresponds to TRBD1 (5 bases). The CDR3 contains 15 residues. The V gene's germline CDR1 is SGHVS and CDR2 FQNEAQ. V lost 1 base and J 4 bases, leaving 13 bases between the germline ends. The DNA of the CDR3 is TGTGCCAGCAGCTTAGGGGCCAGGGTAGGCTATGGCTACACCTTC. Translated: CASSLGARVGYGYTF.

The V gene is TRBV6-2 or TRBV6-3, the J gene TRBJ1-1; 10 bases match TRBD1. The CDR3 totals 15 residues. CDR1 is MNHEY, CDR2 SVGEGT, per germline. With 2 bases clipped from V and 4 bases from J, the junction kept 4 bases outside the gene matches. CDR3 coding DNA: TGTGCCAGCAGTTACCCGGGACAGGGGCCCACTGAAGCTTTCTTT. Translated: CASSYPGQGPTEAFF.

The chain uses TRBV18 and TRBJ2-5, with 7 bases that match TRBD1. CDR3 length: 12 amino acids. Germline V CDR1 and CDR2: KGHSH, LQKENI. The V gene end was trimmed by 3 bases and the J gene end by 7 bases; junction bases not matched to a gene: 2. The CDR3 loop reads CASSPAGGTQYF. CDR3 nucleotide sequence: TGTGCCAGCTCACCTGCAGGGGGGACCCAGTACTTC. The entire variable domain, with the rest obtained from reference TRBV18 and TRBJ2-5, is as follows: NAGVMQNPRHLVRRRGQEARLRCSPMKGHSHVYWYRQLPEEGLKFMVYLQKENIIDESGMPKERFSAEFPKEGPSILRIQQVVRGDSAAYFCASSPAGGTQYFGPGTRLLVL.

The count of this clone is one. The chain links TRBV7-2 to TRBJ1-5; 7 nucleotides match TRBD1. J lost 5 bases, V lost 5 bases, and 3 bases had no gene match. This CDR3 is 13 amino acids long. In germline, CDR1 is SGHTA, CDR2 FQGNSA. The CDR3 DNA sequence: TGTGCCAGCAGCCAAGACAGGGATCAGCCCCAGCATTTT. Translation: CASSQDRDQPQHF.

This clone was detected a few times. The chain couples TRBV29-1 to TRBJ2-7, with D perhaps TRBD1 (5 bases). Germline V lookup: CDR1 SQVTM, CDR2 ANQGSEA. The CDR3 runs 14 residues. Trimming cost V 1 base and J 3 bases, with 13 bases left between them. In DNA, the CDR3 is TGCAGCGTTGAAGGAACTGGGGCGCTCTACGAGCAGTACTTC. This sequence encodes CSVEGTGALYEQYF.

This clone has just a few counts. Other DNA sequences of this sample code for an identical CDR3. V is TRBV5-1 and J is TRBJ2-1; 11 bases map to TRBD2. The CDR3 loop spans 15 amino acids. With 4 bases clipped from V and 3 bases from J, the junction kept 3 bases outside the gene matches. CDR1 is SGHRS, CDR2 YFSETQ, per germline. CDR3 loop: CASSRTSGGYNEQFF. CDR3 in DNA: TGCGCCAGCAGCCGTACTAGCGGGGGCTACAATGAGCAGTTCTTC.

The chain joins TRBV10-3 to TRBJ2-2; 9 bases line up with TRBD1. The germline gives CDR1 ENHRY, CDR2 SYGVKD. After removal of 6 bases from V and 6 bases from J, the junction contained 5 bases not matched to a gene. The CDR3 is made up of 14 amino acids. DNA of the CDR3: TGTGCCATCAGAGGGACAGGGTCCCCCGGGGAGCTGTTTTTT. It encodes CAIRGTGSPGELFF.

V gene TRBV10-3 combines with J gene TRBJ1-3, with a possible D match to TRBD1 (6 bases). CDR1 and CDR2 from the germline V gene are ENHRY and SYGVKD. The CDR3 has 13 amino acids. Trimming removed 4 bases at V and 4 bases at J, with 8 bases between. Written as DNA, the CDR3 is TGTGCCATCAGTGTAGGACAGGGAAACACCATATATTTT. This sequence encodes CAISVGQGNTIYF.

The CDR3 bases are TGTGCCAGCAGTTACACCCAACTTATGGACTATGGCTACACCTTC. Protein sequence: CASSYTQLMDYGYTF. V gene TRBV6-2 or TRBV6-3 combines with J gene TRBJ1-2; D unclear. The CDR3 has 15 residues. Germline-derived CDR1 and CDR2 are MNHEY and SVGEGT. Trimming shortened V by 2 bases and J by 3 bases, and 13 bases separated the two germline ends.

The chain couples TRBV12-3 or TRBV12-4 to TRBJ1-4; D uncertain. V lost 4 bases and J lost 14, with 11 bases in between. The CDR3 loop spans 11 amino acids. CDR3 sequence reads: CASSSGIGLFF. The CDR3 nucleotides are TGTGCCAGCAGTTCCGGGATTGGTCTGTTTTTT.

This chain joins TRBV18 and TRBJ2-5, with 8 bases that match TRBD2. Germline V gene data show CDR1 as KGHSH and CDR2 as LQKENI. V trimming: 3 bases; J trimming: 0 bases; junction bases outside the gene matches: 0. This CDR3 has 14 amino acids. The CDR3 region has the DNA TGTGCCAGCTCACCGGGACTAGACCAAGAGACCCAGTACTTC. It translates to CASSPGLDQETQYF.

V usage is TRBV18 and J usage is TRBJ1-5, with 8 bases fitting TRBD1. With 6 bases clipped from V and 5 bases from J, the junction kept 3 bases outside the gene matches. This CDR3 has 13 amino acids. Germline V gives CDR1 KGHSH, CDR2 LQKENI. CDR3 in DNA: TGTGCCAGCTCCCTGGACAGGGATCAGCCCCAGCATTTT. Residues: CASSLDRDQPQHF.

This chain connects TRBV12-5 to TRBJ1-5, with a weak D call TRBD1 (6 bases). CDR1 and CDR2 (germline): LGHNT, FRNRAP. The CDR3 has 14 amino acids. Trimming cost V 5 bases and J 7 bases, with 15 bases left between them. The CDR3 sequence: CASGLGGSEQPQHF. CDR3 DNA sequence: TGTGCTAGTGGTCTAGGGGGTTCCGAACAGCCCCAGCATTTT.

This chain uses TRBV27 with TRBJ2-7, with D perhaps matching TRBD1 (5 bases). Germline CDR1 reads MNHEY; CDR2 reads SMNVEV (reference sequence). This CDR3 spans 13 amino acids. Trimming shortened V by 6 bases and J by 0 bases, and 9 bases separated the two germline ends. The CDR3 nucleotides are TGTGCCAGCAGCCCCAGGGTCTCCTACGAGCAGTACTTC. Its protein product is CASSPRVSYEQYF.

As to this clone: Distinct nucleotide sequences in the sample also encode this CDR3. The V call is TRBV6-1, the J call TRBJ1-5; D is perhaps TRBD1 (6 bases). V was shortened by 2 bases and J by 2 bases, with 10 bases between the two germline ends. CDR1 MNHNS and CDR2 SASEGT come from the germline V gene. The CDR3 contains 15 residues. The CDR3 DNA is TGTGCCAGCAGTGAACAGGGGCTGGGCAATCAGCCCCAGCATTTT. Translating gives CASSEQGLGNQPQHF.

The chain carries TRBV6-2 or TRBV6-3 and TRBJ2-6; a possible D gene is TRBD2 (6 bases). Between the trimmed V and J ends, which lost 6 bases and 4 bases, there was a span of 25 bases. The CDR3 length is 19 residues. CDR1 and CDR2 (germline): MNHEY, SVGEGT. CDR3 sequence (DNA): TGTGCCAGCAGCCCAGTCTGGGGGGAATATCTCTCAGGGGCCAACGTCCTGACTTTC. It codes for CASSPVWGEYLSGANVLTF.

The gene calls are TRBV18 and TRBJ2-7; the match to TRBD1 covers 7 bases. CDR1 is KGHSH, CDR2 LQKENI, per germline. J lost 4 bases, V lost 5 bases, and 5 bases had no gene match. The CDR3 totals 13 residues. The CDR3 bases are TGTGCCAGCTCAGCCGGGACAGATTACGAGCAGTACTTC. Protein: CASSAGTDYEQYF.

The chain links TRBV10-1 to TRBJ1-1; no reliable D call. The length of the CDR3 is 13 residues. Per germline, CDR1 WNHNN and CDR2 SYGVQD (reference sequence). Trimming removed 5 bases at V and 1 base at J, with 8 bases between. The CDR3 here is CASSYGSNTEAFF. For the CDR3, the DNA is TGCGCCAGCAGTTACGGGTCGAACACTGAAGCTTTCTTT.

The chain links TRBV4-2 to TRBJ1-2, with D possibly TRBD1 on 6 matching bases. This CDR3 region has 16 residues. Trimming removed 0 bases from V and 4 bases from J, with 15 bases in between. Germline assignment: CDR1 LGHNA and CDR2 YNFKEQ. The CDR3 coding sequence is TGTGCCAGCAGCCAAGAGATGGCGGGGGCCGCCTATGGCTACACCTTC. It yields the protein CASSQEMAGAAYGYTF.

The rearrangement uses TRBV28 and TRBJ2-3, with 8 bases lining up with TRBD2. The germline CDR1 and CDR2 sequences are MDHEN and SYDVKM. The trim removed 6 bases at V and 5 bases at J, leaving 13 bases unmatched. The CDR3 spans 16 residues. This CDR3 is CASSPGTGGVGDTQYF. CDR3 DNA: TGTGCCAGCAGCCCGGGTACGGGGGGGGTTGGAGATACGCAGTATTTT.

There are many counts of this clone. The rearrangement links TRBV7-8 to TRBJ1-5; tentative D call: TRBD1 (5 bases). The CDR3 consists of 15 residues. Deletions cut 0 bases from V and 2 bases from J, with 8 bases between. The germline V gene has CDR1 SGHVS and CDR2 FQNEAQ. CDR3 sequence (DNA): TGTGCCAGCAGCTTAGCGGGGCTGGGCAATCAGCCCCAGCATTTT. The encoded protein is CASSLAGLGNQPQHF.

The V call is TRBV19, the J call TRBJ1-2; 8 bases fit TRBD1. V dropped 5 bases and J dropped 5; count of bases not matched to a gene: 4. The germline CDR1 and CDR2 sequences are LNHDA and SQIVND (reference sequence). CDR3 length: 13 amino acids. CDR3 nucleotides: TGTGCCAGTAGTCGGGACAGGAGGTATGGCTACACCTTC. Its protein product is CASSRDRRYGYTF.

This clone has just a few counts. V usage is TRBV5-4 and J usage is TRBJ1-2; the D gene is possibly TRBD1 (6 bases). V was cut by 4 bases and J by 8 bases, with 18 bases left in between. Per germline, CDR1 SGHNT and CDR2 YYREEE (reference sequence). This CDR3 spans 14 amino acids. The CDR3: CASSSKIPGVGYTF. The CDR3 DNA reads TGTGCCAGCAGCAGTAAAATCCCAGGGGTAGGCTACACCTTC.

The rearrangement links TRBV5-1 to TRBJ1-2; possible D gene TRBD1, 5 bases. In germline, CDR1 is SGHRS, CDR2 YFSETQ. This CDR3 is 13 amino acids long. Deletions cut 3 bases from V and 3 bases from J, with 9 bases between. CDR3 in DNA: TGCGCCAGCAGCTATATAGGGGACTATGGCTACACCTTC. Its translation: CASSYIGDYGYTF.

Here the CDR3 reads CAISGVSGNTIYF. The CDR3 DNA reads as TGTGCCATCTCCGGGGTCTCTGGAAACACCATATATTTT. The chain employs TRBV7-9 and TRBJ1-3, with D unresolved. Trimming left V 10 bases short and J 0 bases short, with 10 bases between. The CDR3 runs 13 residues. The germline V gene has CDR1 SEHNR and CDR2 FQNEAQ (reference sequence).

The J gene is TRBJ1-4, the V gene TRBV5-4; D perhaps matches TRBD1 (6 bases). Germline V gene lookup returns CDR1 SGHNT and CDR2 YYREEE (reference sequence). Trimming removed 5 bases at V and 1 base at J, with 9 bases between. The CDR3 length is 14 residues. CDR3 region: CASRLQGTNEKLFF. CDR3 DNA sequence: TGTGCCAGCAGATTACAGGGAACTAATGAAAAACTGTTTTTT.

This chain joins TRBV7-2 and TRBJ2-5, with 8 bases identical to TRBD1. Germline V CDR1 and CDR2: SGHTA, FQGNSA. The length of the CDR3 is 15 residues. Trimming removed 5 bases from V and 0 bases from J; junction bases left unmatched: 5. As DNA, the CDR3 is TGTGCCAGCAGCCTGGGACAGGACAACCAAGAGACCCAGTACTTC. It translates to CASSLGQDNQETQYF.